This T cell receptor (beta chain) was captured in a study of shared clonotypes between healthy human individuals. TCRdb's table, derived via immunoSEQ multiplex PCR, lists solely in-frame clones and lacks some. Of about 380,000 clones listed, 95% to 97% are singletons. A word on this clone: Its antigen remains unknown.

Trimming pared 6 bases from V and 0 bases from J, leaving 11 bases between. The CDR3 loop spans 14 amino acids. Germline CDR1 ENHRY, CDR2 SYGVKD. Points from the study as a whole: A generally larger estimated richness was seen in naive subsets than in memory subsets.

Material: memory CD8+ T cells sorted from blood. The subset denotes: CD45RO+ cells pooled with CCR7-negative TemRA cells. The origin of this receptor is a man aged 25-45 years in good health. This rearrangement joins TRBV10-3 to TRBJ1-1; no firm D call. DNA of the CDR3: TGTGCCATCAGCCTCGGGCTAATGAACACTGAAGCTTTCTTT. As protein: CAISLGLMNTEAFF.